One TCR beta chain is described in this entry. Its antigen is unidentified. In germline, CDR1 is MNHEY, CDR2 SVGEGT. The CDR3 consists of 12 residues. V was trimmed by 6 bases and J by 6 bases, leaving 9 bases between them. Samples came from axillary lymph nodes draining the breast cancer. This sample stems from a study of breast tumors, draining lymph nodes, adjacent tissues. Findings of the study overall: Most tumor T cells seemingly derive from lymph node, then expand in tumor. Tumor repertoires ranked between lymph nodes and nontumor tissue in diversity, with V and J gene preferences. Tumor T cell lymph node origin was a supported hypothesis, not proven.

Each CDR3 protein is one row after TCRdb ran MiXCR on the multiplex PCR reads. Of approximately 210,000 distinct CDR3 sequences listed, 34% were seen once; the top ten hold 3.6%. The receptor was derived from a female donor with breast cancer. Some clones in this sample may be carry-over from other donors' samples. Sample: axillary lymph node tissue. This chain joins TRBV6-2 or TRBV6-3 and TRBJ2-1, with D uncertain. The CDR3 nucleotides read TGTGCCAGCAGCCCGCTACCCAATGAGCAGTTCTTC. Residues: CASSPLPNEQFF.